This T cell receptor beta chain was profiled in a study of blood T cell repertoires in COVID-19. Whole-study context: Some COVID-19 samples were acute and others convalescent; all came from the United States, Italy and Spain. T cells, B-cell-depleted T cells, or PBMCs provided the cDNA or gDNA that served as material.

The ends were cut back, 2 bases at V and 4 bases at J, with 15 bases in the middle. The germline V gene has CDR1 GTSNPN and CDR2 SVGIG (reference sequence). CDR3 length: 15 residues. Per the original methods: Estimates of nucleated cell counts were drawn from the amplification of reference gene primers. Only in-frame clones appear in the TCRdb table, and some are missing; sequencing was by immunoSEQ multiplex PCR. The V and J calls and clone size are taken from that table; D and trimming were inferred from the DNA. The data contain about 140,000 clones, roughly four fifths of them singletons. V gene TRBV30 combines with J gene TRBJ1-5, with D maybe TRBD1 (6 bases). Specimen: peripheral blood. This clonotype originated in a man older than 75 with acute or convalescent COVID-19. Here the CDR3 reads CAWSSYGTHNQPQHF. The CDR3 coding sequence is TGTGCCTGGAGTAGTTATGGGACACATAATCAGCCCCAGCATTTT.